This T cell receptor (beta chain) was sequenced in a study of control samples from healthy donors and cancer patients (dated by TCRdb to 2018 to 2020). For CDR1 and CDR2, the germline V gene lists SGHVS and FQNEAQ. The CDR3 goes from the cysteine to the phenylalanine over 15 residues. Only the CDR3 part of the read is kept: 45 bases, read in frame from the first base. V has 2 bases trimmed and J has 5 bases trimmed; junction bases matching no gene number 6. The library was built by means of the immunoSEQ multiplex PCR assay. TCRdb stores this immuneACCESS table with in-frame sequences only. Part of the clones is absent; in the studies checked, under half of the shortfall reflects unresolved V genes, and no reason is known for the rest. The sample has fewer than 200,000 clones on record, 96% of them singletons. In total, the top ten clones hold approximately 0.93% of the sample. As regards this clone: Its antigen is still unknown. Per-base qualities were not stored, and no clone one base away is much larger.

This clonotype was sampled from a young woman in good health. The sequenced sample was blood. This chain is built from TRBV7-8 and TRBJ2-5, and 9 junctional nucleotides match TRBD2. The DNA is TGTGCCAGCAGCTTAACGCGGGGGGGCCGGGAGACCCAGTACTTC. It codes for CASSLTRGGRETQYF. The reference TRBV7-8 and TRBJ2-5 proteins fill in what lies around the CDR3, so the full variable domain reads GAGVSQSPRYKVAKRGQDVALRCDPISGHVSLFWYQQALGQGPEFLTYFQNEAQLDKSGLPSDRFFAERPEGSVSTLKIQRTQQEDSAVYLCASSLTRGGRETQYFGPGTRLLVL.